The 14 T cell receptor beta chains below all came from one sample that was sequenced in a study of Ad26.COV2.S vaccination and SARS-CoV-2 variants. The treatment: over 15 received Ad26.COV2.S at low or high dose, single or two shots; about 5 received placebo; per-sample allocation not given. Material that was analyzed had been drawn on day 63 after the first vaccine or placebo injection. Profiled with immunoSEQ multiplex PCR; TCRdb holds only in-frame clones, not every one. The table records 350,000 to 450,000 clones, roughly 90% of them present only once. The material sequenced was peripheral blood, taken in a trial of Ad26.COV2.S vaccine versus placebo. These receptors were taken from a person between 18 and 59 years old who received the Ad26.COV2.S COVID-19 vaccine or a placebo.

The chain is built from TRBV2 and TRBJ1-6, with TRBD1 matching 11 bases. This CDR3 has 18 residues. J gave up 7 bases and V 5 bases, and 13 bases lay outside the gene matches. Germline CDR1 SNHLY, CDR2 FYNNEI. CDR3 DNA: TGTGCCAGCAGTCGAGGGGACAGGGGGTCCTGGAGGAATTCACCCCTCCACTTT. Its translation: CASSRGDRGSWRNSPLHF.

This clone appeared once. The J gene is TRBJ1-5, the V gene TRBV6-5; D remains ambiguous. The CDR3 runs to 13 residues. Germline CDR1 is MNHEY and CDR2 is SVGAGI. V was shortened by 7 bases and J by 9 bases, with 16 bases between the two germline ends. The CDR3 DNA follows: TGTGCCAGCACCGTGGACGGGTCCGGGCCCCAGCATTTT. This codes for CASTVDGSGPQHF.

The V call is TRBV7-2, the J call TRBJ1-1; perhaps TRBD1 as D (6 bases). V lost 1 base to trimming and J lost 2 bases, with 14 bases between them. CDR1 is SGHTA and CDR2 is FQGNSA in the germline V gene. This CDR3 is built from 16 residues. The CDR3 region has the DNA TGTGCCAGCAGCTTAGGCCCACAGGGAGGAAACACTGAAGCTTTCTTT. Translated, it gives CASSLGPQGGNTEAFF. Drawing the rest from reference TRBV7-2 and TRBJ1-1, the complete variable domain is GAGVSQSPSNKVTEKGKDVELRCDPISGHTALYWYRQSLGQGLEFLIYFQGNSAPDKSGLPSDRFSAERTGGSVSTLTIQRTQQEDSAVYLCASSLGPQGGNTEAFFGQGTRLTVV.

The J gene is TRBJ2-7, the V gene TRBV11-2; TRBD2 matches 8 bases. The CDR3 has 13 residues. From germline, CDR1 is SGHAT and CDR2 FQNNGV. V lost 5 bases and J lost 3; bases outside the gene matches: 3. CDR3 nucleotides: TGTGCCAGCAGCATCGGGACTAGCTACGAGCAGTACTTC. Encoded protein: CASSIGTSYEQYF.

A few counts support this clone. V and J are TRBV5-5 and TRBJ1-5; TRBD1 aligns across 7 bases. CDR3 size: 14 residues. The germline CDR1 and CDR2 sequences are SGHKS and YYEKEE (reference sequence). Trimming removed 2 bases from V and 5 bases from J; junction bases left unmatched: 4. The CDR3 spells CASSFRDRDQPQHF. The DNA of the CDR3 is TGTGCCAGCAGCTTCCGCGACAGGGATCAGCCCCAGCATTTT.

The chain uses TRBV7-9 and TRBJ2-7; no firm D call. Trimming removed 1 base at V and 2 bases at J, with 9 bases between. CDR3 size: 14 residues. Germline V lookup: CDR1 SEHNR, CDR2 FQNEAQ (reference sequence). The CDR3 loop is CASSLGTGTYEQYF. The CDR3 coding sequence is TGTGCCAGCAGCTTAGGGACCGGTACCTACGAGCAGTACTTC.

The chain joins TRBV25-1 to TRBJ2-3; D is undetermined. V was pared by 9 bases and J by 5 bases, with 6 bases between. The CDR3 has 10 amino acids. Per germline, CDR1 MGHDK and CDR2 SYGVNS. Written as DNA, the CDR3 is TGTGCCAGTGGAAGAGATACGCAGTATTTT. Translating it yields CASGRDTQYF.

The chain carries TRBV5-1 and TRBJ2-5; D is unclear. Trimming pared 4 bases from V and 5 bases from J, leaving 18 bases between. CDR1 is SGHRS, CDR2 YFSETQ, per germline. The CDR3 has 15 amino acids. CDR3 sequence (DNA): TGCGCCAGCAGCCCCGTCTCCGGACCCGGGGAGACCCAGTACTTC. This gives the protein CASSPVSGPGETQYF.

The DNA for the CDR3 is TGTGCCAGCAGCCTCCAGGGGGCGGGCACAGATACGCAGTATTTT. Amino acids: CASSLQGAGTDTQYF. The chain employs TRBV28 and TRBJ2-3, with 8 bases aligning to TRBD1. Losses at the gene ends were 6 bases for V and 1 base for J; bases not matched to a gene: 6. The CDR3 consists of 15 residues. In germline, CDR1 is MDHEN, CDR2 SYDVKM.

The V gene is TRBV12-3 or TRBV12-4, the J gene TRBJ1-2; perhaps TRBD1 as D (5 bases). V was pared by 5 bases and J by 5 bases, with 12 bases between. The CDR3 extends over 13 amino acids. The CDR3 DNA follows: TGTGCCAGCAGTGGGGGGGACGGATATGGCTACACCTTC. Protein product: CASSGGDGYGYTF.

V and J are TRBV5-4 and TRBJ1-3; a weak D match, TRBD1 (5 bases). The V gene's germline CDR1 is SGHNT and CDR2 YYREEE (reference sequence). V shed 1 base and J shed 0 bases, with 8 bases lying between them. The CDR3 is made up of 15 amino acids. CDR3 bases: TGTGCCAGCAGCTTGAAAGGGGACTCTGGAAACACCATATATTTT. It is translated as CASSLKGDSGNTIYF.

This chain joins TRBV6-2 or TRBV6-3 and TRBJ1-5, with D possibly TRBD1 on 5 matching bases. Germline CDR1 MNHEY, CDR2 SVGEGT. This CDR3 comprises 14 residues. Trimming cost V 6 bases and J 1 base, with 10 bases left between them. The CDR3 DNA is TGTGCCAGCAGCCGGGACCTCAGCAATCAGCCCCAGCATTTT. It codes for CASSRDLSNQPQHF.

The rearrangement joins TRBV12-3 or TRBV12-4 to TRBJ2-7, with D maybe TRBD2 (6 bases). The length of the CDR3 is 13 residues. V was pared by 5 bases and J by 2 bases, with 10 bases between. The CDR3 nucleotides are TGTGCCAGCAGTCCCCGCGGGGCCTACGAGCAGTACTTC. This codes for CASSPRGAYEQYF.

J is TRBJ2-3 and V is TRBV9; D may be TRBD2 (5 bases). The CDR3 extends over 13 amino acids. Deletions cut 0 bases from V and 6 bases from J, with 8 bases between. Germline V gene sequence: CDR1 SGDLS, CDR2 YYNGEE. The chain's CDR3 is CASSVGLADTQYF. DNA of the CDR3: TGTGCCAGCAGCGTAGGTCTAGCTGATACGCAGTATTTT. The full variable domain, rest sourced from reference TRBV9 and TRBJ2-3, is DSGVTQTPKHLITATGQRVTLRCSPRSGDLSVYWYQQSLDQGLQFLIQYYNGEERAKGNILERFSAQQFPDLHSELNLSSLELGDSALYFCASSVGLADTQYFGPGTRLTVL.